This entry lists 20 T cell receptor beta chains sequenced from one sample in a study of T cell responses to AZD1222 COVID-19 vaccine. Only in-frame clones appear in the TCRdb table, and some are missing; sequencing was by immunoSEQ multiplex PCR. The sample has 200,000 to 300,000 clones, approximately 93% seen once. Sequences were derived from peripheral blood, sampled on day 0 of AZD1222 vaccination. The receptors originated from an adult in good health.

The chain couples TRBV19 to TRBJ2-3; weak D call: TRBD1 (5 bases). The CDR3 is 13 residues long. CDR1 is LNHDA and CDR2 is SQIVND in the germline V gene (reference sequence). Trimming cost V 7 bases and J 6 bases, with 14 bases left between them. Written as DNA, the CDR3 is TGTGCCAGTAAAGGGGATCCGAGGGATACGCAGTATTTT. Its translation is CASKGDPRDTQYF.

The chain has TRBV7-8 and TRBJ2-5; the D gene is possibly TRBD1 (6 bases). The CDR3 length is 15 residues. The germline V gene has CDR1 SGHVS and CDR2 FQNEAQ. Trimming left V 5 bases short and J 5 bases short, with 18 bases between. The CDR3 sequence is CASSLSRDIPETQYF. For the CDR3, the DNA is TGTGCCAGCAGCCTTAGCCGGGACATTCCCGAGACCCAGTACTTC.

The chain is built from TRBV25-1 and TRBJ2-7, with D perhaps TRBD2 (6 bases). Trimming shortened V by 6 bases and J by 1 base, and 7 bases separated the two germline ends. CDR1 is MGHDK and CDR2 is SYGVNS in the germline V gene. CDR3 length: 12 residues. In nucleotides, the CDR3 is TGTGCCAGCAGGGGAGGTTCCTACGAGCAGTACTTC. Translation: CASRGGSYEQYF.

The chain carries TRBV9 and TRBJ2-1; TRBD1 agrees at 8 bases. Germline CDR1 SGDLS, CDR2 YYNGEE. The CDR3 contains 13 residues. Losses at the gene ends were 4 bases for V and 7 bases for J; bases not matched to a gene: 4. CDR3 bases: TGTGCCAGCAGCTTTCGACAGGGGAATGAGCAGTTCTTC. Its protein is CASSFRQGNEQFF.

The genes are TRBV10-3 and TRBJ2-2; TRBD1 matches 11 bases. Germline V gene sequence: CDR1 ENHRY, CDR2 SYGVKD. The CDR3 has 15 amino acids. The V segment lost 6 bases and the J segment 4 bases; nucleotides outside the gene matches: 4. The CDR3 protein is CAISPGTGGTGELFF. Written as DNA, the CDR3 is TGTGCCATCAGCCCCGGGACAGGGGGCACCGGGGAGCTGTTTTTT.

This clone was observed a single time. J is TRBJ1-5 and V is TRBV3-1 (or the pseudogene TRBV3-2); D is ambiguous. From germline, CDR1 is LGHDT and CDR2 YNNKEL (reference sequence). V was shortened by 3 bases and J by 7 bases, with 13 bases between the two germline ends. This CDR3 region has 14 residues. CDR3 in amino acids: CASSQGSPRQPQHF. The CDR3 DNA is TGTGCCAGCAGCCAGGGGTCACCTAGGCAGCCCCAGCATTTT.

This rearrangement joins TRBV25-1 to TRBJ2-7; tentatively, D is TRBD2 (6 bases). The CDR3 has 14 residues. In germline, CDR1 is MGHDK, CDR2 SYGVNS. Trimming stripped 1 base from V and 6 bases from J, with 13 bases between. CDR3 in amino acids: CASSEFDGRSEQYF. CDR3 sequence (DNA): TGTGCCAGCAGTGAATTCGACGGGAGAAGCGAGCAGTACTTC.

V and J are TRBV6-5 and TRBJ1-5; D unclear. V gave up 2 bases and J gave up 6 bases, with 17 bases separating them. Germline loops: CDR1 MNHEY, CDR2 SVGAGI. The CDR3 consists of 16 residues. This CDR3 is CASSYLLTRRGQPQHF. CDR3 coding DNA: TGTGCCAGCAGTTACCTTCTGACCAGACGGGGTCAGCCCCAGCATTTT.

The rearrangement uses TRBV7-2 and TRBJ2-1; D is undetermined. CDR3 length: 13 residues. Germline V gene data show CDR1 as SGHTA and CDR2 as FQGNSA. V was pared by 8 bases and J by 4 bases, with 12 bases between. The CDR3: CASSAAVYNEQFF. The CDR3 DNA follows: TGTGCCAGCTCAGCTGCGGTGTACAATGAGCAGTTCTTC. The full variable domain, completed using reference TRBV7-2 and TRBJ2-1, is GAGVSQSPSNKVTEKGKDVELRCDPISGHTALYWYRQSLGQGLEFLIYFQGNSAPDKSGLPSDRFSAERTGGSVSTLTIQRTQQEDSAVYLCASSAAVYNEQFFGPGTRLTVL.

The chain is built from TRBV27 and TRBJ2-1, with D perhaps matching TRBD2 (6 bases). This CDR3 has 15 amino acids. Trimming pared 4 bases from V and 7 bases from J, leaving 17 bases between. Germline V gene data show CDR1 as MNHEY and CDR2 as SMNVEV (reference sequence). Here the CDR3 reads CASSWNSGAPNEQFF. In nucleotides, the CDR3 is TGTGCCAGCAGTTGGAACTCGGGAGCTCCAAATGAGCAGTTCTTC.

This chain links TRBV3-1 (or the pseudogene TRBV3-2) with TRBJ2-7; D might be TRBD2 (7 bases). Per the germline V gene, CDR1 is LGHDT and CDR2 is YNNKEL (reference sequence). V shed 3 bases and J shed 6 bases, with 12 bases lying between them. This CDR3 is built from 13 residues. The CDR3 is CASSQGGPGEQYF. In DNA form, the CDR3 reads TGTGCCAGCAGCCAGGGGGGGCCGGGCGAGCAGTACTTC.

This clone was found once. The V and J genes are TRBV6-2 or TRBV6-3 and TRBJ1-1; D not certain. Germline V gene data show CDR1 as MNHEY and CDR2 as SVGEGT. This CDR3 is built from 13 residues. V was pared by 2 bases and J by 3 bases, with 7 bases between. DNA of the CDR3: TGTGCCAGCAGTTACGGGAGCGACACTGAAGCTTTCTTT. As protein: CASSYGSDTEAFF.

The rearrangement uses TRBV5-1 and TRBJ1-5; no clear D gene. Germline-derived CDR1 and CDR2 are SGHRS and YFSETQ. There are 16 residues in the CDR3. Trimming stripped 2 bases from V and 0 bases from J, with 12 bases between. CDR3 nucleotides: TGCGCCAGCAGCTTAGGAGGTTCAGATAGCAATCAGCCCCAGCATTTT. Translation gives CASSLGGSDSNQPQHF.

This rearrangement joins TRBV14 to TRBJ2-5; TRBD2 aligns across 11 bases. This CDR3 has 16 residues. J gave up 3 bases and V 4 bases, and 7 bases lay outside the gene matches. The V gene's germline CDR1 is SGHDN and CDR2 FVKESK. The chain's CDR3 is CASSRRLAGREETQYF. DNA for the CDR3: TGTGCCAGCAGCCGTCGACTAGCGGGACGTGAAGAGACCCAGTACTTC. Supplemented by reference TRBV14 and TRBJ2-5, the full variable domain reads EAGVTQFPSHSVIEKGQTVTLRCDPISGHDNLYWYRRVMGKEIKFLLHFVKESKQDESGMPNNRFLAERTGGTYSTLKVQPAELEDSGVYFCASSRRLAGREETQYFGPGTRLLVL.

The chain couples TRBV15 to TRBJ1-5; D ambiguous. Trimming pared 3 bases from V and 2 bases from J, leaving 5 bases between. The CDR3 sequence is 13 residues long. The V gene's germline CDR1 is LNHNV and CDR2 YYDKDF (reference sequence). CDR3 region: CATSRGRNQPQHF. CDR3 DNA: TGTGCCACCAGCAGGGGCCGCAATCAGCCCCAGCATTTT.

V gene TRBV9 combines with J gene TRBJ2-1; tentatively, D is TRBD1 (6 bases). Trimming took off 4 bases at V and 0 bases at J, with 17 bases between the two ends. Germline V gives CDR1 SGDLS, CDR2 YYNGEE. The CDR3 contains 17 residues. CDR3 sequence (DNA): TGTGCCAGCAGCCCCCCTGCAGGGGTCCCCTCCTACAATGAGCAGTTCTTC. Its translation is CASSPPAGVPSYNEQFF.

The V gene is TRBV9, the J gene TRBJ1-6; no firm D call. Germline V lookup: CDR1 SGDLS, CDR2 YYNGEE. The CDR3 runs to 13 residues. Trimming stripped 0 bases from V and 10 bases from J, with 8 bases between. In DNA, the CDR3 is TGTGCCAGCAGCGTAGATCAGGACTCACCCCTCCACTTT. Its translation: CASSVDQDSPLHF.

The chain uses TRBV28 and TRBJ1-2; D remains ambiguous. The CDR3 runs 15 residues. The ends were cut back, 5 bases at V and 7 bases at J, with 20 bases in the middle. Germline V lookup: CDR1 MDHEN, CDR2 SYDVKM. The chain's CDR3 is CASSPSPGPPGGYTF. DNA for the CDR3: TGTGCCAGCAGTCCGTCGCCCGGGCCCCCGGGTGGCTACACCTTC.

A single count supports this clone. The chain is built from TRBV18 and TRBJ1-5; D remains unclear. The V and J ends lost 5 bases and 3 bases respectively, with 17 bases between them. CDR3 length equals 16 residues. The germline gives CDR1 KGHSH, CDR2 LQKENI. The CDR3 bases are TGTGCCAGCTCAATAGGACGGGTGAGCTCCAATCAGCCCCAGCATTTT. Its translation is CASSIGRVSSNQPQHF.

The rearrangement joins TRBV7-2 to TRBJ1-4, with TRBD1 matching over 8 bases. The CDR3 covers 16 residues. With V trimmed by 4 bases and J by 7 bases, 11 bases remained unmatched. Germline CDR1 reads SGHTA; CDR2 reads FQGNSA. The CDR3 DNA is TGTGCCAGCAGCTCCACACGCACAGGGGGAGGTGAAAAACTGTTTTTT. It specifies CASSSTRTGGGEKLFF.